The TCR beta chain described here comes from a study of monozygotic twins with inflammatory bowel disease. TCRdb reprocessed the 5' RACE reads, keeping one entry per CDR3 protein, no DNA. This table holds more than 300,000 distinct CDR3 sequences. The V gene's germline CDR1 is SGHRS and CDR2 YFSETQ. CDR3 length: 13 residues. The TCR sequence derives from a human donor with ulcerative colitis or Crohn's disease, or a healthy co-twin of an affected twin (not recorded which). V usage is TRBV5-1 and J usage is TRBJ2-1. Sequencing was carried out using blood. The CDR3 sequence is CASSLGPDNEQFF.